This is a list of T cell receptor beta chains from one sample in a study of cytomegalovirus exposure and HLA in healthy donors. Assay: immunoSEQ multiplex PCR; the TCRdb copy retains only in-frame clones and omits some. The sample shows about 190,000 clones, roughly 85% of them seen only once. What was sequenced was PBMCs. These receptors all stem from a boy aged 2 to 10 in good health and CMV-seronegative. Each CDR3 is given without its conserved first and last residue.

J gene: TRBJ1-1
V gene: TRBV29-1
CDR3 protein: SASNTEAF

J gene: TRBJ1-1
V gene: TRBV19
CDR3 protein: ASSIENLNTEAF

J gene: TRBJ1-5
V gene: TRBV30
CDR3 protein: AWSRTGGSQPQH

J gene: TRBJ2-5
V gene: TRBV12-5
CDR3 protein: ASGTDKGLETQY

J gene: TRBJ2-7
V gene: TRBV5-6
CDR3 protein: ASSLRDEQY

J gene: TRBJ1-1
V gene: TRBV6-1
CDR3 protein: AGQGDTEAF

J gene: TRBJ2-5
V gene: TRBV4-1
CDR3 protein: ASSQDVFGETQY

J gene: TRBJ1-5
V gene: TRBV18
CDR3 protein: ASSLTGAGIYSNQPQH

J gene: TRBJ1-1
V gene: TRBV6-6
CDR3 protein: ASSKSGQGGTEAF

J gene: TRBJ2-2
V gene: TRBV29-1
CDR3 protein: SVTGLAGTGELF

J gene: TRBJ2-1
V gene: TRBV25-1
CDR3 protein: ASRRTGGGEQF

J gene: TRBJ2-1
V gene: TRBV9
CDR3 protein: ASSARQGSLNNEQF

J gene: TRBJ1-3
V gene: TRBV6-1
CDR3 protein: ASSPGGFSGNTIY

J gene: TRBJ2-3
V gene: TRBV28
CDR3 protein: ASSLWGSAGGADTQY

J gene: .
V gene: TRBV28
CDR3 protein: ASSRTGDQGGFAYEQY

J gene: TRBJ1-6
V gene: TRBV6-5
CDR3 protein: ASSDRVILPLH

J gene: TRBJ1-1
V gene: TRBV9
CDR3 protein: ASSVDSVGTEAF

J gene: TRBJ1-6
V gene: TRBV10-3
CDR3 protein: AISARENSPLH

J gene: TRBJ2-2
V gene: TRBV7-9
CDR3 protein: ASSTRQGPGELF

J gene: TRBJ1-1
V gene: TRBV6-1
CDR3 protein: ASSSVTGTEAF

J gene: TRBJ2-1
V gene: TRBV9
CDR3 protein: ASSGNERGGSYNEQF

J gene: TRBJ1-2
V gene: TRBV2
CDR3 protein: ASMAGGDGYT

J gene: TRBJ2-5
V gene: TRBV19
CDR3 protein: ATSGGQETQY

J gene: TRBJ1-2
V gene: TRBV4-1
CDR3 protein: ASSQDVAGWDYGYT

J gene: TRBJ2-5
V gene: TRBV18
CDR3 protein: ASSPGTGAETQY

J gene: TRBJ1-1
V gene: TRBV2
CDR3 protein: ASSGDMNTEAF

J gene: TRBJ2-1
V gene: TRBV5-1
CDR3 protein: ASSLDRVRDEQF

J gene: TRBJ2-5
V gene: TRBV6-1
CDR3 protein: ASSLAGTEETQY

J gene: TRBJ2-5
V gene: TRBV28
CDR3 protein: ASSSMEGSAETQY

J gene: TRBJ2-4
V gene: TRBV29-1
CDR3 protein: SVEKGRGNIQY

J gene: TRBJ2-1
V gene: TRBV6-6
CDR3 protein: ASRQTLRAYNEQF

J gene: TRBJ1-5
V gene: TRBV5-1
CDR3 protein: ASSPGGPGVLPQH

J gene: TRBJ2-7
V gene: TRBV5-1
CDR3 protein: ASSLVPSSGRKLYEQY

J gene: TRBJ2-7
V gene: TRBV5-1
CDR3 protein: ASSVRRSWDEQY

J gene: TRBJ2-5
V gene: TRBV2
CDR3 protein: ANSGRAGETQY

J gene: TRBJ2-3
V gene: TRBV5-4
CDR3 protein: ASSSGLAGRPDTQY

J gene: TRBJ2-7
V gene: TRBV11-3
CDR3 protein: ASSLNRDHEQY

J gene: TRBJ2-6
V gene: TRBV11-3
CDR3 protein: ASSSGTGGAGANVLT

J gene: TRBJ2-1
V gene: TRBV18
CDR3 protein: ASSPGLANEQF

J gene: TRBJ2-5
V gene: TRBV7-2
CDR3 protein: ASSLDRQETQY

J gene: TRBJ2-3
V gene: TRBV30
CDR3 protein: ARAGTGGPDTQY

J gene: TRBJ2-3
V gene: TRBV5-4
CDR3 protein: ASSLARGYNTDTQY

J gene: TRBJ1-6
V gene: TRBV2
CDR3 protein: ASSPGSSYNSPLH

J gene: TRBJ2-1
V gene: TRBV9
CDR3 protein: ASSPSGSRAGEQF

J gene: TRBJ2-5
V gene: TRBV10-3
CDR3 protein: AISESAETQY

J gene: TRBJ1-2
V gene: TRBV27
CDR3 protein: ASSPSAFYGYT

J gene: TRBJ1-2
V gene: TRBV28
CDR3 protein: ASSPIYRAGYT

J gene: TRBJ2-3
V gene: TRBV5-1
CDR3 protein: ASSFGETTDTQY

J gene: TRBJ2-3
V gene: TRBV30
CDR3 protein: AWGGGSGNTDTQY

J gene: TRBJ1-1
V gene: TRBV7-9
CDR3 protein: ASSGCSCSPNTEAF

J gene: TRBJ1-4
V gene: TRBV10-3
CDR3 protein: AISTGIEEKLF

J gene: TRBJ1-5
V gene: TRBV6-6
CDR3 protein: ASSYSRGANNQPQH